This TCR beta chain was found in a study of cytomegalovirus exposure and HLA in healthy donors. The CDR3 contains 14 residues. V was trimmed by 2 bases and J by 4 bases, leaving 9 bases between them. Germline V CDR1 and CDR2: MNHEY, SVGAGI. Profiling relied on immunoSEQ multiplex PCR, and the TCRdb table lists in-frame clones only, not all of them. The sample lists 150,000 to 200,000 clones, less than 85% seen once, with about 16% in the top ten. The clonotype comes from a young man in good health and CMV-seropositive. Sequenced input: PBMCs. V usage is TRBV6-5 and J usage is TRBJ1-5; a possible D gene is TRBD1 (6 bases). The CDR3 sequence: CASSYGGANQPQHF. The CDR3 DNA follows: TGTGCCAGCAGTTACGGGGGGGCGAATCAGCCCCAGCATTTT.